The subject of this entry is one T cell receptor (beta chain). In the study's own analysis: Researchers report that nucleated cell counts were estimated from reference gene primer amplification. TCRdb keeps only in-frame clones here, not all; method: immunoSEQ multiplex PCR. V, J and clone size were drawn from that table, and D and trimming were deduced from the DNA. Of around 220,000 clones in the sample, 70% to 90% were seen once. CDR3 length equals 13 residues. Germline V gives CDR1 LGHDT, CDR2 YNNKEL (reference sequence). With 3 bases removed from V and 1 base from J, the gap between germline ends came to 7 bases. The record originates from a study of blood T cell repertoires in COVID-19. Across the study: Samples representing acute and convalescent COVID-19 were sourced from the United States, Italy and Spain. Sample material is recorded as cDNA or gDNA derived from T cells, B-cell-depleted T cells, or PBMCs.

The sequenced material came from peripheral blood. The receptor was derived from a woman older than 75 with acute or convalescent COVID-19. The V and J genes are TRBV3-1 (or the pseudogene TRBV3-2) and TRBJ2-7; D not certain. DNA of the CDR3: TGTGCCAGCAGCCACAGTTGGTCCTACGAGCAGTACTTC. As protein: CASSHSWSYEQYF.